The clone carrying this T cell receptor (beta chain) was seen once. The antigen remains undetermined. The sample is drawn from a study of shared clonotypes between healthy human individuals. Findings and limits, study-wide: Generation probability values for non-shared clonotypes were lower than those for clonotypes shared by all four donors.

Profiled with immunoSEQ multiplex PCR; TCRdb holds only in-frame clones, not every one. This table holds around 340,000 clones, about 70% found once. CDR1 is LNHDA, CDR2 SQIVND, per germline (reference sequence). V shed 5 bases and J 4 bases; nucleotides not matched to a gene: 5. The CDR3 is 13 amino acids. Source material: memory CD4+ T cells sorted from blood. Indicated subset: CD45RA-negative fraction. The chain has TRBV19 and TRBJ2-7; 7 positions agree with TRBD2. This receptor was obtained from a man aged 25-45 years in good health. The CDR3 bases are TGTGCCAGTAGTGGCGGACTAGGTTACGAGCAGTACTTC. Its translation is CASSGGLGYEQYF. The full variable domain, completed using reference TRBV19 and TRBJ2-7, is DGGITQSPKYLFRKEGQNVTLSCEQNLNHDAMYWYRQDPGQGLRLIYYSQIVNDFQKGDIAEGYSVSREKKESFPLTVTSAQKNPTAFYLCASSGGLGYEQYFGPGTRLTVT.